This is a list of T cell receptor beta chains from one sample in a study of cytomegalovirus exposure and HLA in healthy donors. The protocol was immunoSEQ multiplex PCR, while the TCRdb copy is restricted to in-frame clones and leaves out a portion. Counted here are 150,000 to 200,000 clones, 76% occurring once; the ten biggest clones make up under 2.5%. What was sequenced was PBMCs. The receptors were gathered from a woman in her twenties or thirties in good health and CMV-seropositive. CDR3s include the opening cysteine and the closing phenylalanine or tryptophan. The D gene is left open where the match is weak. The size field is filled for only some rows; it gives once, few, many or a size class.

.,TRBJ1-2,13,TRBV9,.,CASSPRQGSGYTF,TGTGCCAGCAGCCCACGCCAGGGCAGTGGCTACACCTTC
.,TRBJ1-5,17,TRBV19,TRBD1,CARITGQGDKSNQPQHF,TGTGCCAGGATAACGGGACAGGGGGATAAGAGCAATCAGCCCCAGCATTTT
once,TRBJ2-7,13,TRBV10-1,TRBD1,CASTPGQGYEQYF,TGCGCCAGCACCCCGGGACAGGGGTACGAGCAGTACTTC
.,TRBJ2-7,13,TRBV7-8,.,CASSLAGGYEQYF,TGTGCCAGCAGCTTGGCAGGGGGGTACGAGCAGTACTTC
.,TRBJ2-3,16,TRBV2,TRBD2,CASNEASGGAGDTQYF,TGTGCCAGCAATGAAGCTAGCGGGGGGGCGGGAGATACGCAGTATTTT
.,TRBJ1-6,18,TRBV11-3,TRBD1,CASSLEQGGSIYNSPLHF,TGTGCCAGCAGCTTAGAACAGGGGGGCTCCATCTATAATTCACCCCTCCACTTT
.,TRBJ2-2,15,TRBV4-3,.,CASSPVIEGAGELFF,TGCGCCAGCAGCCCAGTTATCGAGGGGGCCGGGGAGCTGTTTTTT
.,TRBJ1-1,14,TRBV14,.,CASSQVRGNTEAFF,TGTGCCAGCAGCCAAGTCCGGGGGAACACTGAAGCTTTCTTT
.,TRBJ2-7,14,TRBV18,TRBD1,CASSGRQGSYEQYF,TGTGCCAGCTCGGGGCGACAGGGATCCTACGAGCAGTACTTC
.,TRBJ1-1,14,TRBV6-5,TRBD1,CASSVGQSNTEAFF,TGTGCCAGCAGTGTGGGACAGTCGAACACTGAAGCTTTCTTT
.,TRBJ1-4,16,TRBV5-1,.,CASSSQGRATNEKLFF,TGCGCCAGCAGCTCACAGGGCCGGGCAACTAATGAAAAACTGTTTTTT
few,TRBJ1-5,13,TRBV7-2,.,CASSIRGDQPQHF,TGTGCCAGCAGCATAAGAGGAGATCAGCCCCAGCATTTT
.,TRBJ2-7,13,TRBV27,TRBD1,CASSDRGRDEQYF,TGTGCCAGCTCCGACAGGGGTCGAGACGAGCAGTACTTC
.,TRBJ2-7,13,TRBV2,.,CASRVGQTYEQYF,TGTGCCAGCAGGGTTGGACAAACTTACGAGCAGTACTTC
.,TRBJ1-1,18,TRBV28,TRBD1,CASRSGPLGQGRNTEAFF,TGTGCCAGCAGATCTGGTCCCTTGGGACAGGGTAGGAACACTGAAGCTTTCTTT
.,TRBJ1-6,14,TRBV19,TRBD1,CASSAQGAQTPLHF,TGTGCCAGTAGTGCGCAGGGGGCGCAGACACCCCTCCACTTT
.,TRBJ1-6,18,TRBV27,TRBD1,CASSLRMTGLSYNSPLHF,TGTGCCAGCAGTCTCCGAATGACAGGGCTGTCCTATAATTCACCCCTCCACTTT
.,TRBJ1-2,13,TRBV2,TRBD1,CASTRTGAYGYTF,TGTGCCAGCACCAGGACAGGAGCCTATGGCTACACCTTC
.,TRBJ1-3,16,TRBV10-3,.,CAISESSGGSGNTIYF,TGTGCCATCAGTGAGTCGTCGGGGGGGTCTGGAAACACCATATATTTT
.,TRBJ1-1,14,TRBV6-6,TRBD1,CASSRGQLNTEAFF,TGTGCCAGCAGCCGGGGACAGCTGAACACTGAAGCTTTCTTT
.,TRBJ2-3,15,TRBV4-3,.,CASSQDQGYTDTQYF,TGCGCCAGCAGCCAAGATCAGGGGTACACAGATACGCAGTATTTT
.,TRBJ2-2,16,TRBV7-6,TRBD1,CASSYEQGAGTGELFF,TGTGCCAGCAGCTATGAACAGGGGGCGGGGACCGGGGAGCTGTTTTTT
.,TRBJ1-2,13,TRBV7-2,.,CASSYSQGMGYTF,TGTGCCAGCAGCTACAGCCAGGGGATGGGCTACACCTTC
.,TRBJ2-3,15,TRBV4-1,TRBD1,CASSEGQGLPDTQYF,TGCGCCAGCAGCGAGGGACAGGGTTTGCCAGATACGCAGTATTTT
.,TRBJ2-3,14,TRBV9,TRBD2,CASKSSGSTDTQYF,TGTGCCAGCAAGTCTAGCGGGAGCACAGATACGCAGTATTTT
.,TRBJ2-5,15,TRBV28,.,CASSLLSSVEKTQYF,TGTGCCAGCAGTTTATTATCTAGCGTCGAAAAGACCCAGTACTTC
once,TRBJ2-7,12,TRBV6-5,.,CASTGPRGEQYF,TGTGCCAGCACTGGCCCCCGGGGGGAGCAGTACTTC
.,TRBJ2-7,12,TRBV28,.,CASSLPGYEQYF,TGTGCCAGCAGTTTACCGGGGTACGAGCAGTACTTC
.,TRBJ2-4,16,TRBV5-1,.,CASSLAPRGTKNIQYF,TGCGCCAGCAGCTTGGCTCCGCGGGGCACCAAAAACATTCAGTACTTC
.,TRBJ2-3,13,TRBV19,.,CASSIRGSDTQYF,TGTGCCAGTAGTATAAGGGGATCAGATACGCAGTATTTT
few,TRBJ2-6,15,TRBV19,TRBD2,CASRVGGTGANVLTF,TGTGCCAGTCGGGTGGGAGGGACTGGGGCCAACGTCCTGACTTTC
once,TRBJ2-5,15,TRBV5-4,TRBD2,CASSPRTSAQETQYF,TGTGCCAGCAGCCCACGGACTAGCGCTCAAGAGACCCAGTACTTC
.,TRBJ2-7,13,TRBV7-2,TRBD1,CASSIDRVNEQYF,TGTGCCAGCAGCATCGACAGGGTTAACGAGCAGTACTTC
.,TRBJ2-3,12,TRBV29-1,.,CSLKGSGDTQYF,TGCAGCTTAAAGGGATCAGGGGATACGCAGTATTTT
.,TRBJ1-2,13,TRBV11-2,TRBD1,CASSRRDSYGYTF,TGTGCCAGCAGCCGGCGGGACAGCTATGGCTACACCTTC